This section outlines one T cell receptor (beta chain) sequence together with its context. Its antigen is as yet unknown. V lost 5 bases to trimming and J lost 2 bases, with 9 bases between them. CDR3 length: 13 amino acids. CDR1 is SEHNR and CDR2 is FQNEAQ in the germline V gene (reference sequence). The record originates from a study of shared clonotypes between healthy human individuals. Findings of the study overall: Generation of non-shared clonotypes was less probable than generation of clonotypes shared by all four donors. Naive subsets, compared against memory subsets, generally had larger estimated richness values. Collection of samples was limited to blood; tissue repertoires likely differ.

On sorted subsets, replicate PCRs used about 200 ng DNA, or approximately 33,000 T cell genomes. Sequencing was performed with immunoSEQ multiplex PCR; in TCRdb, only in-frame clones are kept and a portion is missing. In the table there are some 1.5 million clones, roughly 98% of which are singletons. The sequence was collected from a man between 25 and 39 years old in good health. V and J are TRBV7-9 and TRBJ2-5; TRBD1 is a possible D gene (6 bases). Material for sequencing was naive CD4+ T cells sorted from blood. The subset here: CD45RA+ positively selected. CDR3 nucleotide sequence: TGTGCCAGCAGCAATAGGGGGCAAGAGACCCAGTACTTC. Translating gives CASSNRGQETQYF.